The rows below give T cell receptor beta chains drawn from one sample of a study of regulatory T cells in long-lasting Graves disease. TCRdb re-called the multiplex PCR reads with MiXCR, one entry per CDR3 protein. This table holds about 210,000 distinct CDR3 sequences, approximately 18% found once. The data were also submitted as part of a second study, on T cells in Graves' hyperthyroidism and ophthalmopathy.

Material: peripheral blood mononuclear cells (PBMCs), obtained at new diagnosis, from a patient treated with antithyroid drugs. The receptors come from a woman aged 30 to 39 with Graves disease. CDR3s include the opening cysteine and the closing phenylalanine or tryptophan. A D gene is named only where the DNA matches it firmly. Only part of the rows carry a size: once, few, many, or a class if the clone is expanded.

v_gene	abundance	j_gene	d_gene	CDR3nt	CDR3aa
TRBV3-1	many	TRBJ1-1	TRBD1	TGTGCCAGCAGGGGACAGGGGGCGTCCCTCGGTGAAGCTTTCTTT	CASRGQGASLGEAFF
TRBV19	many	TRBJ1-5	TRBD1	TGTGCCAGTAGTAGGTACCCTCGGGCGACGTGGCAGGGGGAGGATCAGCCCCAGCATTTT	CASSRYPRATWQGEDQPQHF
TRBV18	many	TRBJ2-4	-	TGTGCCAGCTCACCACCCTCCGCGGGGGCCGCCAAAAACATTCAGTACTTC	CASSPPSAGAAKNIQYF
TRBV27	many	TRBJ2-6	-	TGTGCCAGCAGTTTACTTCGGGGCCTAAGCTCTGGGGCCAACGTCCTGACTTTC	CASSLLRGLSSGANVLTF
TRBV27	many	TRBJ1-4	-	TGTGCCAGCAGGGCACCAGGGGCAACTAATGAAAAACTGTTTTTT	CASRAPGATNEKLFF
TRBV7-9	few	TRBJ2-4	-	TGTGCCAGCAGCTTACAGGGATCCAAAAACATTCAGTACTTC	CASSLQGSKNIQYF
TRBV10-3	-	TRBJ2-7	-	TGTGCCATCAGCTCAGGTAGCCACGAGCAGTACTTC	CAISSGSHEQYF
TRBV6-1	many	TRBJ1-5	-	TGTGCCAGCAGTGACGTTCAGGGCAATCAGCCCCAGCATTTT	CASSDVQGNQPQHF
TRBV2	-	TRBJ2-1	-	TGTGCCAGCAGTGGGCGCAGGCCCCTCAAGGCTTACAATGAGCAGTTCTTC	CASSGRRPLKAYNEQFF
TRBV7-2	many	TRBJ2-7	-	TGTGCCAGCAGCTCAAAAAGCTACTACGAGCAGTACTTC	CASSSKSYYEQYF
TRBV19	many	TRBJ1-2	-	TGTGCCAGTAGTCTCCGGTCAGGGTCTACCACAATTAACTATGGCTACACCTTC	CASSLRSGSTTINYGYTF
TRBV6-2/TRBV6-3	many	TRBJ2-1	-	TGTGCCAGCCGCGCACAGCAAACATACAATGAGCAGTTCTTC	CASRAQQTYNEQFF
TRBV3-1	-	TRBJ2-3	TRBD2	TGTGCCAGCAGCCATCTTAGCGGGGGGGCAGATACGCAGTATTTT	CASSHLSGGADTQYF
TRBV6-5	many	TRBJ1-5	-	TGTGCCAGCAGTTCCGCCGACAGGCTTGATCAGCCCCAGCATTTT	CASSSADRLDQPQHF
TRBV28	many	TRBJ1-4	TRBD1	TGTGCCACCCGGACAGGGACAGAAAAACTGTTTTTT	CATRTGTEKLFF
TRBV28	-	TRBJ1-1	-	TGTGCCAGCAGTTTCGGGGGGCTGGATACTGAAGCTTTCTTT	CASSFGGLDTEAFF
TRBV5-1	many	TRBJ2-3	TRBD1	TGCGCCAGCAGCACGGGACAGAGATACACAGATACGCAGTATTTT	CASSTGQRYTDTQYF
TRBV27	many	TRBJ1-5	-	TGTGCCAGCAGTTTCGGGGGGTATAGCAATCAGCCCCAGCATTTT	CASSFGGYSNQPQHF
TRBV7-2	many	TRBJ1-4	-	TGTGCCAGCAGCCCCGACCCGAGTCGGGGTGAAAAACTGTTTTTT	CASSPDPSRGEKLFF
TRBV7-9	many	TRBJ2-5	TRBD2	TGTGCCAGCAGCCCTCGGACTAGCGGGAGTCACCAAGAGACCCAGTACTTC	CASSPRTSGSHQETQYF
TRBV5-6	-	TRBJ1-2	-	TGTGCCAGCAGCTTGGCCGGGGGAGGAGGCTACACCTTC	CASSLAGGGGYTF
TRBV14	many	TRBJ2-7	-	TGTGCCAGCAGCCAAGAACGCTTCGAGCAGTACTTC	CASSQERFEQYF
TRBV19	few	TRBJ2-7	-	TGTGCCAGTAGTATACACGGGGCCTCCTACGAGCAGTACTTC	CASSIHGASYEQYF
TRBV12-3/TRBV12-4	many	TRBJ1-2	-	TGTGCCAGCAGTTTGATAGGGAACGGCTACACCTTC	CASSLIGNGYTF
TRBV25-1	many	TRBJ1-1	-	TGTGCCAGCAGAGAGGGGCTGGACACTGAAGCTTTCTTT	CASREGLDTEAFF
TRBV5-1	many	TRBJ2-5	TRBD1	TGCGCCAGCAGCGGGGGGACAGGGGAGACCCAGTACTTC	CASSGGTGETQYF
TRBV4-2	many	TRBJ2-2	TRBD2	TGTGCCAGCAGTCTTCTCCTGACTAGCACGACCGGGGAGCTGTTTTTT	CASSLLLTSTTGELFF
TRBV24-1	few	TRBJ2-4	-	TGTGCCGCCCAGGCCCAAAACATTCAGTACTTC	CAAQAQNIQYF
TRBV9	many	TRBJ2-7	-	TGTGCCAGCAGCGTAGACCCGGGAGAGGAGCAGTACTTC	CASSVDPGEEQYF
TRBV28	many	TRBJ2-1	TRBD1	TGTGCCAGCAGTTACTGGACAGGGGGCTACAATGAGCAGTTCTTC	CASSYWTGGYNEQFF
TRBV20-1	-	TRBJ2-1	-	TGCAGTGGGAGGGGGGTGGCGGTGGGTGAGCAGTTCTTC	CSGRGVAVGEQFF
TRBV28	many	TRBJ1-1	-	TGTGCCAGCAGTTTACCCGGGACACCCACTGAAGCTTTCTTT	CASSLPGTPTEAFF